These 9 T cell receptor beta chains share one sample of origin, sequenced in a study of T cells in tumors after PD-1 blockade (dated by TCRdb to between 2017 and 2020). Explained via the paper, the time point label denotes: after anti-PD-1 therapy. The library was obtained by the immunoSEQ multiplex PCR assay. TCRdb took over this immuneACCESS table, retaining in-frame rearrangements with V and J assigned. Such tables are incomplete; in checked studies, under half of the missing clones stem from an unresolved V gene, and the remainder is unexplained. This sample has 20,000 to 25,000 clones in its table, and 70% to 85% of those were observed once. 9.5% to 15% of the sample rests with the top ten. The sample was PBMCs, taken after anti-PD-1 treatment. Receptor source: a human donor with basal cell carcinoma.

This clone was detected a few times. V usage is TRBV7-9 and J usage is TRBJ1-2; no clear D gene. Trimming cost V 1 base and J 4 bases, with 7 bases left between them. The CDR3 runs to 13 residues. Germline loops: CDR1 SEHNR, CDR2 FQNEAQ (reference sequence). The CDR3 sequence is CASSLETFYGYTF. In DNA, the CDR3 is TGTGCCAGCAGCTTAGAGACATTCTATGGCTACACCTTC. Full variable domain (rest looked up from reference TRBV7-9 and TRBJ1-2): DTGVSQNPRHKITKRGQNVTFRCDPISEHNRLYWYRQTLGQGPEFLTYFQNEAQLEKSRLLSDRFSAERPKGSFSTLEIQRTEQGDSAMYLCASSLETFYGYTFGSGTRLTVV.

The chain couples TRBV29-1 to TRBJ2-7, with D perhaps matching TRBD1 (6 bases). The CDR3 is made up of 12 amino acids. Germline loops: CDR1 SQVTM, CDR2 ANQGSEA. Trimming pared 7 bases from V and 7 bases from J, leaving 17 bases between. CDR3 sequence reads: CSASTGPREQYF. The DNA for the CDR3 is TGCAGCGCATCGACAGGACCTCGGGAGCAGTACTTC.

V and J are TRBV7-2 and TRBJ1-6, with D uncertain. Germline V lookup: CDR1 SGHTA, CDR2 FQGNSA. The CDR3 runs 14 residues. The V end was cut by 2 bases, the J end by 9 bases, with 11 bases between. CDR3 region: CASSLKGFSSPLHF. The CDR3 nucleotides are TGTGCCAGCAGCTTAAAAGGGTTTTCTTCACCCCTCCACTTT.

This clone has a single count. This chain joins TRBV2 and TRBJ1-3; D gene unclear. Trimming took 5 bases from V and 0 from J, leaving 11 bases between them. This CDR3 is built from 15 residues. Germline CDR1 reads SNHLY; CDR2 reads FYNNEI. As DNA, the CDR3 is TGTGCCAGCAGTCAGGACCGTGGCTCTGGAAACACCATATATTTT. Translating gives CASSQDRGSGNTIYF.

CDR3 sequence reads: CASSLYIMGGQGAYEQYF. The CDR3 bases are TGTGCCAGCAGCTTGTATATCATGGGAGGACAGGGGGCCTACGAGCAGTACTTC. The gene calls are TRBV5-8 and TRBJ2-7, with 10 nucleotides matching TRBD1. Germline CDR1 and CDR2: SGHTS and YDEGEE. This CDR3 is built from 18 residues. J lost 2 bases, V lost 1 base, and 12 bases had no gene match.

The genes are TRBV7-6 and TRBJ2-7; the D gene could be TRBD1 or TRBD2 (5 bases each). Per the germline V gene, CDR1 is SGHVS and CDR2 is FNYEAQ. The V gene lost 5 bases and the J gene lost 2 bases, with 13 bases spanning the gap. The CDR3 runs 14 residues. The DNA of the CDR3 is TGTGCCAGCAGCCCCGGGACCTCCCCCTACGAGCAGTACTTC. It codes for CASSPGTSPYEQYF.

The gene calls are TRBV7-3 and TRBJ1-5; no clear D. Trimming removed 4 bases from V and 4 bases from J, with 23 bases in between. Germline CDR1 is SGHTA and CDR2 is FQGTGA. CDR3 size: 18 residues. For the CDR3, the DNA is TGTGCCAGCAGCTCCCCCGAAACCCAGCTTACAATTAATCAGCCCCAGCATTTT. It encodes CASSSPETQLTINQPQHF.

V gene TRBV7-2 combines with J gene TRBJ2-5; the D gene could be TRBD1 or TRBD2 (6 bases each). The CDR3 has 15 amino acids. V was cut by 5 bases and J by 5 bases, with 18 bases left in between. In germline, CDR1 is SGHTA, CDR2 FQGNSA. CDR3 coding DNA: TGTGCCAGCAGCCTTAGGGGGGCTAAGGCTGAGACCCAGTACTTC. Its protein is CASSLRGAKAETQYF.

This clone was counted only a few times. V is TRBV5-1 and J is TRBJ1-5; TRBD1 is a possible D gene (6 bases). The CDR3 extends over 14 amino acids. V was clipped by 4 bases and J by 3 bases, with 11 bases between them. CDR1 and CDR2 (germline): SGHRS, YFSETQ. The CDR3: CASSPGTPNQPQHF. The CDR3 DNA sequence: TGCGCCAGCAGCCCCGGGACACCCAATCAGCCCCAGCATTTT.